One sample yielded the 29 T cell receptor beta chains listed below, sequenced in a study of CD8 T cells in ankylosing spondylitis. TCRdb recomputed calls from the 5' RACE reads with MiXCR, one row per CDR3 protein. The repertoire holds under 250,000 distinct CDR3 sequences, with under 35% as singletons. Source material: blood, either unsorted or a sorted T cell fraction (not recorded which). These receptors came from a male donor with ankylosing spondylitis or in good health (not recorded which).

The chain uses TRBV6-1 and TRBJ1-6; TRBD1 matches 7 bases. Germline-derived CDR1 and CDR2 are MNHNS and SASEGT. This CDR3 comprises 16 residues. The J segment lost 0 bases and the V segment lost 7 bases, leaving 6 bases of the junction unmatched. The CDR3 DNA reads as TGTGCCAGCACCGTGGACAGGACCTCCTATAATTCACCCCTCCACTTT. The encoded protein is CASTVDRTSYNSPLHF.

The chain is built from TRBV29-1 and TRBJ2-5; D is perhaps TRBD1 or TRBD2 (5 bases each). The CDR3 is 12 amino acids. Per the germline V gene, CDR1 is SQVTM and CDR2 is ANQGSEA. V lost 3 bases to trimming and J lost 7 bases, with 12 bases between them. CDR3 in amino acids: CSVEGPGGTQYF. The CDR3 DNA reads as TGCAGCGTTGAGGGACCCGGTGGGACCCAGTACTTC. The complete variable domain, with remaining parts taken from reference TRBV29-1 and TRBJ2-5, reads SAVISQKPSRDICQRGTSLTIQCQVDSQVTMMFWYRQQPGQSLTLIATANQGSEATYESGFVIDKFPISRPNLTFSTLTVSNMSPEDSSIYLCSVEGPGGTQYFGPGTRLLVL.

A note on this clonotype: One end of the junction does not line up with germline, which may come from a read error. V and J are TRBV5-1 and TRBJ1-2; 8 positions match TRBD1. The germline gives CDR1 SGHRS, CDR2 YFSETQ. CDR3 length equals 14 residues. CDR3 coding DNA: TGCGCCAGCAGCGGGACAGGTCCACCTTATGTCTACACCTTC. It codes for CASSGTGPPYVYTF.

This clonotype has a count of ten or more. The genes are TRBV5-6 and TRBJ2-7; TRBD1 matches at 10 bases. The V and J ends lost 6 bases and 6 bases, in that order; junction bases with no gene match: 15. The germline V gene encodes CDR1 SGHDT and CDR2 YYEEEE. CDR3 length: 16 residues. CDR3 sequence reads: CASTIPDRGRVPEQYF. CDR3 nucleotides: TGTGCCAGCACCATCCCCGACAGGGGGCGGGTACCCGAGCAGTACTTC.

This sequence joins TRBV6-1 and TRBJ1-3, with D tentatively TRBD1 (5 bases). Deletions cut 9 bases from V and 0 bases from J, with 15 bases between. Germline V gives CDR1 MNHNS, CDR2 SASEGT. The CDR3 is 15 residues long. The CDR3 here is CARWGIYDSGNTIYF. In DNA, the CDR3 is TGTGCCAGATGGGGCATATACGACTCTGGAAACACCATATATTTT.

J is TRBJ2-1 and V is TRBV10-3; D not certain. Germline lookup yields CDR1 ENHRY and CDR2 SYGVKD. This CDR3 comprises 15 residues. V was shortened by 2 bases and J by 5 bases, with 13 bases between the two germline ends. The CDR3 spells CAISERSSGNNEQFF. CDR3 sequence (DNA): TGTGCCATCAGTGAGAGGTCATCAGGTAACAATGAGCAGTTCTTC.

On this clonotype itself: Relative to the germline gene, one junction end is altered; a read error may explain this. This sequence joins TRBV27 and TRBJ2-7; D unresolved. Germline CDR1 and CDR2: MNHEY and SMNVEV (reference sequence). The CDR3 consists of 15 residues. The DNA of the CDR3 is TGTGCCAGCGGTTTGTCCCCAGGACCCCTTGCCGAGCAGTACTTC. It codes for CASGLSPGPLAEQYF.

The chain has TRBV12-3 or TRBV12-4 and TRBJ2-5; D unresolved. Trimming stripped 3 bases from V and 7 bases from J, with 12 bases between. The CDR3 is made up of 13 amino acids. The CDR3 sequence is CASSFRRDGTQYF. The DNA of the CDR3 is TGTGCCAGCAGTTTTAGAAGGGATGGGACCCAGTACTTC.

The chain has TRBV29-1 and TRBJ2-1, with D perhaps assigned TRBD1 or TRBD2 (5 bases each). This CDR3 has 14 amino acids. Looked up from germline, CDR1 is SQVTM and CDR2 is ANQGSEA. V was cut by 1 base and J by 0 bases, with 7 bases left in between. CDR3 sequence: CSVEGGTSYNEQFF. The DNA for the CDR3 is TGCAGCGTTGAAGGGGGGACCTCCTACAATGAGCAGTTCTTC.

This clonotype was picked up a small number of times. The V and J genes are TRBV20-1 and TRBJ2-5, with no clear D. The germline V gene has CDR1 DFQATT and CDR2 SNEGSKA (reference sequence). The CDR3 spans 15 residues. Deletions cut 0 bases from V and 1 base from J, with 12 bases between. This chain's CDR3 is CSARDRPQLQETQYF. CDR3 in DNA: TGCAGTGCTAGAGATCGTCCCCAGCTCCAAGAGACCCAGTACTTC.

This clonotype is medium-sized in the sample. The chain couples TRBV29-1 to TRBJ1-4; maybe TRBD1 (5 bases). The CDR3 totals 11 residues. Between the trimmed V and J ends, which lost 7 bases and 8 bases, there was a span of 11 bases. Looked up from germline, CDR1 is SQVTM and CDR2 is ANQGSEA. CDR3 sequence reads: CSAGGTEKLFF. In nucleotides, the CDR3 is TGCAGCGCCGGAGGGACGGAAAAACTGTTTTTT.

The chain links TRBV6-1 to TRBJ1-4; a possible D gene is TRBD1 (5 bases). The germline V gene encodes CDR1 MNHNS and CDR2 SASEGT. Trimming shortened V by 6 bases and J by 7 bases, and 15 bases separated the two germline ends. The CDR3 is 14 amino acids. CDR3 protein: CASSESLGGEKLFF. For the CDR3, the DNA is TGTGCCAGCAGCGAGTCGTTGGGGGGTGAAAAACTGTTTTTT.

The V and J genes are TRBV5-6 and TRBJ2-7; 9 bases are a match to TRBD1. J was trimmed by 6 bases and V by 2 bases; bases with no gene match: 6. CDR1 is SGHDT, CDR2 YYEEEE, per germline. The CDR3 extends over 14 amino acids. The CDR3: CASSLATGGFEQYF. Written as DNA, the CDR3 is TGTGCCAGCAGCTTAGCAACAGGGGGCTTCGAGCAGTACTTC.

This clonotype was observed at least ten times. The chain uses TRBV20-1 and TRBJ1-2; TRBD1 might be the D (5 bases). The CDR3 spans 13 residues. Germline loops: CDR1 DFQATT, CDR2 SNEGSKA (reference sequence). The V end was cut by 0 bases, the J end by 2 bases, with 7 bases between. CDR3 DNA sequence: TGCAGTGCTAGAGAAGGGGCCAACTATGGCTACACCTTC. Protein: CSAREGANYGYTF.

The chain couples TRBV20-1 to TRBJ2-7; 9 bases are a match to TRBD2. After removal of 1 base from V and 4 bases from J, the junction contained 8 bases not matched to a gene. Germline V gives CDR1 DFQATT, CDR2 SNEGSKA (reference sequence). The CDR3 loop spans 15 amino acids. The CDR3 is CSARGRLAGVYEQYF. The CDR3 coding sequence is TGCAGTGCTAGAGGGAGGTTAGCGGGGGTGTACGAGCAGTACTTC.

This clonotype was seen a few times. The chain carries TRBV7-2 and TRBJ1-1; tentative D call: TRBD1 (5 bases). Germline CDR1 SGHTA, CDR2 FQGNSA. V was trimmed by 5 bases and J by 3 bases, leaving 16 bases between them. The CDR3 has 15 amino acids. The CDR3 spells CASSQRRQGDTEAFF. The CDR3 DNA follows: TGTGCCAGCAGCCAACGCAGGCAAGGGGACACTGAAGCTTTCTTT.

This clonotype has more than one count but fewer than ten. This chain connects TRBV29-1 to TRBJ2-4, with D unresolved. CDR3 length: 14 amino acids. Trimming stripped 0 bases from V and 9 bases from J, with 15 bases between. Germline V gene lookup returns CDR1 SQVTM and CDR2 ANQGSEA. CDR3 amino acids: CSVEEGLGRTIQYF. CDR3 coding DNA: TGCAGCGTTGAAGAGGGGTTAGGACGAACCATTCAGTACTTC.

The chain is built from TRBV20-1 and TRBJ1-1; the D is unclear. The CDR3 loop spans 13 amino acids. V shed 0 bases and J shed 1 base, with 6 bases lying between them. The germline gives CDR1 DFQATT, CDR2 SNEGSKA (reference sequence). For the CDR3, the DNA is TGCAGTGCTAGAGATTTCCGGAACACTGAAGCTTTCTTT. Its translation: CSARDFRNTEAFF.

A few counts support this clonotype. The gene calls are TRBV20-1 and TRBJ2-7, with D perhaps TRBD1 (5 bases). Trimming shortened V by 5 bases and J by 1 base, and 12 bases separated the two germline ends. This CDR3 region has 13 residues. Germline V gene sequence: CDR1 DFQATT, CDR2 SNEGSKA (reference sequence). CDR3 loop: CSAGRQNSYEQYF. For the CDR3, the DNA is TGCAGTGCTGGCAGACAGAATTCCTACGAGCAGTACTTC.

The V call is TRBV5-1, the J call TRBJ2-7, with TRBD1 as a possible D gene (6 bases). There are 13 residues in the CDR3. Trimming removed 4 bases at V and 1 base at J, with 9 bases between. Germline CDR1 and CDR2: SGHRS and YFSETQ. The CDR3 nucleotides are TGCGCCAGCAGCCGGGACAAATCCTACGAGCAGTACTTC. It yields the protein CASSRDKSYEQYF.

The rearrangement uses TRBV9 and TRBJ2-7, with D maybe TRBD2 (6 bases). The V end lost 0 bases, the J end lost 6 bases, and 16 bases lay between the germline ends. Germline CDR1 is SGDLS and CDR2 is YYNGEE. This CDR3 region has 15 residues. CDR3 residues: CASSVGGSGALEQYF. CDR3 nucleotides: TGTGCCAGCAGCGTAGGAGGTAGCGGCGCCCTCGAGCAGTACTTC. Based on the CDR3 plus reference TRBV9 and TRBJ2-7, the full variable domain is DSGVTQTPKHLITATGQRVTLRCSPRSGDLSVYWYQQSLDQGLQFLIQYYNGEERAKGNILERFSAQQFPDLHSELNLSSLELGDSALYFCASSVGGSGALEQYFGPGTRLTVT.

The rearrangement links TRBV5-1 to TRBJ2-2; TRBD1 is a possible D gene (7 bases). Germline assignment: CDR1 SGHRS and CDR2 YFSETQ. V was cut by 3 bases and J by 6 bases, with 18 bases left in between. The CDR3 has 16 amino acids. The CDR3 DNA reads as TGCGCCAGCAGCTCGACTACAGGGGACTGGTCCGGGGAGCTGTTTTTT. This gives the protein CASSSTTGDWSGELFF.

This clonotype was seen more than once but under ten times. This chain links TRBV10-3 with TRBJ2-7; D is uncertain. Trimming took 10 bases from V and 5 from J, leaving 18 bases between them. Germline CDR1 ENHRY, CDR2 SYGVKD. CDR3 length: 13 residues. The CDR3 DNA follows: TGTGCCACCCACGAGAGTCTGCTCGACGAGCAGTACTTC. Protein sequence: CATHESLLDEQYF.

This clonotype came up many times. CDR3 sequence reads: CASSLTYQETQYF. The DNA of the CDR3 is TGTGCCAGCAGTTTAACGTACCAAGAGACCCAGTACTTC. The V gene is TRBV27, the J gene TRBJ2-5, with D unresolved. CDR1 and CDR2 (germline): MNHEY, SMNVEV (reference sequence). CDR3 length equals 13 residues. With 2 bases removed from V and 0 bases from J, the gap between germline ends came to 4 bases.

This clonotype was found many times. J is TRBJ2-3 and V is TRBV20-1; D perhaps matches TRBD2 (5 bases). The length of the CDR3 is 16 residues. Germline values: CDR1 DFQATT, CDR2 SNEGSKA (reference sequence). Trimming stripped 0 bases from V and 3 bases from J, with 16 bases between. CDR3 coding DNA: TGCAGTGCTAGAGATCCCCTAGCCTCGTATACAGATACGCAGTATTTT. Protein: CSARDPLASYTDTQYF.

J is TRBJ2-1 and V is TRBV20-1; D uncertain. Germline V CDR1 and CDR2: DFQATT, SNEGSKA (reference sequence). V lost 6 bases to trimming and J lost 8 bases, with 11 bases between them. This CDR3 is 11 amino acids long. In DNA, the CDR3 is TGCAGTGCCCAAATCGTCGATGAGCAGTTCTTC. Translation: CSAQIVDEQFF.

V gene TRBV6-5 combines with J gene TRBJ1-2; TRBD1 might be the D (5 bases). Trimming took off 0 bases at V and 0 bases at J, with 5 bases between the two ends. CDR1 and CDR2 (germline): MNHEY, SVGAGI. This CDR3 comprises 14 residues. The CDR3 DNA reads as TGTGCCAGCAGTTACTCGGGACCTAACTATGGCTACACCTTC. Its protein product is CASSYSGPNYGYTF.

This clonotype was picked up a small number of times. The chain uses TRBV20-1 and TRBJ2-2, with a possible D match to TRBD1 (5 bases). Trimming removed 0 bases at V and 7 bases at J, with 15 bases between. The CDR3 totals 15 residues. Germline V gene data show CDR1 as DFQATT and CDR2 as SNEGSKA (reference sequence). The CDR3 DNA follows: TGCAGTGCTAGAGATCATGGAACAGGCCACGGGGAGCTGTTTTTT. This sequence encodes CSARDHGTGHGELFF.

The V call is TRBV5-1, the J call TRBJ2-7, with D unclear. This CDR3 comprises 15 residues. V lost 0 bases and J 4 bases, leaving 14 bases between the germline ends. CDR1 and CDR2 (germline): SGHRS, YFSETQ. The CDR3 loop is CASSLEGQTGYEQYF. The CDR3 DNA follows: TGCGCCAGCAGCTTGGAAGGCCAAACGGGTTACGAGCAGTACTTC.